The clone carrying this T cell receptor beta chain has at least ten counts. Its antigen is currently unknown. This CDR3 is built from 14 residues. The V gene's germline CDR1 is SGHAT and CDR2 FQNNGV. V gave up 0 bases and J gave up 5 bases, with 8 bases separating them. The data belong to a study of tumor-infiltrating lymphocytes in primary liver carcinoma. Study outcomes and limitations: The 250 largest clones made up significantly more of tumor than blood repertoires (p = 0.039).

A primer in the constant region served to generate TCR beta cDNA from about 480 ng of total RNA. Slightly modified ARM-PCR with three nested multiplex PCR rounds yielded TCR beta libraries. For approximately 11 cycles apiece, the opening two PCR rounds ran with TRBV1-TRBV30 forward primers and a C-beta reverse primer. TCRdb re-analysed the multiplex PCR reads in MiXCR, keeping a single row per CDR3 protein. The sample lists about 330,000 distinct CDR3 sequences; roughly two thirds were seen once. Unsorted whole blood yielded the blood RNA, and germline DNA was also extracted. This receptor was identified in a man aged 35 to 55 with primary liver carcinoma and hepatitis B virus infection. Sequenced input: peripheral blood. The gene calls are TRBV11-2 and TRBJ1-5, with D hard to call. CDR3 DNA: TGTGCCAGCAGCTTAGATGCTCCGGATCAGCCCCAGCATTTT. It translates to CASSLDAPDQPQHF.